The TCR beta chain under discussion was sequenced for a study of T cells in Graves' hyperthyroidism and ophthalmopathy. Study-level background: At the time of initial diagnosis and before any treatment, peripheral blood was collected. Whole-study results and caveats: Ophthalmopathy was told apart from stable hyperthyroidism by a 13 V-J model. Most expanded thyroid clonotypes above 0.001 recurred in blood.

This clonotype occurred many times. Antigen unknown. Germline V gene lookup returns CDR1 MNHNS and CDR2 SASEGT. The CDR3 runs to 13 residues. Trimming cost V 4 bases and J 7 bases; bases outside gene matches: 5. It was RNA transcripts that yielded the amplified TCR beta CDR3 regions. A first-round RT-PCR of the TCR CDR3 used the HTBI primer set. TCRdb re-derived calls from the multiplex PCR reads in MiXCR, one entry per CDR3 protein. The table has about 350,000 distinct CDR3 sequences, roughly 18% seen once; the top ten hold about a sixth. V gene TRBV6-1 combines with J gene TRBJ1-2; 8 nucleotides match TRBD1. The sample comprised blood. The sequence was collected from a woman in her 40s with Graves' ophthalmopathy. The CDR3 spells CASSARTGFGYTF. DNA for the CDR3: TGTGCCAGCAGTGCAAGGACAGGGTTTGGCTACACCTTC.